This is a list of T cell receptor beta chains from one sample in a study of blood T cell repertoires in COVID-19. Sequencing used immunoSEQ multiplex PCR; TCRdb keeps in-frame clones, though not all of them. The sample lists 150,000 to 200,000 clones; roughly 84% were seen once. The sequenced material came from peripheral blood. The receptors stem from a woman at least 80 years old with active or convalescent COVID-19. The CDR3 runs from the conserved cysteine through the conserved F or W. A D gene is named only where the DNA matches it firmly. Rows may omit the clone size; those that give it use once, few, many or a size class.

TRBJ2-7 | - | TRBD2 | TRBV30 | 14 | CAWSAGTRSSEQYF | TGTGCCTGGAGCGCCGGGACTAGATCGTCCGAGCAGTACTTC
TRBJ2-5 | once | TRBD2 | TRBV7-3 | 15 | CASSASGSLGETQYF | TGTGCCAGCAGCGCTAGCGGGTCCCTAGGAGAGACCCAGTACTTC
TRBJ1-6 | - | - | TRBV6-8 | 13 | CASSLSQGSPLHF | TGTGCCAGCAGTTTGAGTCAGGGATCACCCCTCCACTTT
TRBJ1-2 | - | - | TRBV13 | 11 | CASSLDRSYTF | TGTGCCAGCAGCTTAGACAGAAGCTACACCTTC
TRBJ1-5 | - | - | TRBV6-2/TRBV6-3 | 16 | CASSSPGGVINQPQHF | TGTGCCAGCAGTTCCCCGGGGGGGGTGATCAATCAGCCCCAGCATTTT
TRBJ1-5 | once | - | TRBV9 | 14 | CASSVGDPNQPQHF | TGTGCCAGCAGCGTGGGCGATCCCAATCAGCCCCAGCATTTT
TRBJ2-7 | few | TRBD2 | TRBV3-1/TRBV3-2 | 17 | CASSQNQRGPDQGEQYF | TGTGCCAGCAGCCAGAACCAGCGGGGGCCCGACCAGGGCGAGCAGTACTTC
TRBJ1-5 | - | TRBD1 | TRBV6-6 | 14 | CASSPRGSNQPQHF | TGTGCCAGCAGCCCCAGGGGGAGCAATCAGCCCCAGCATTTT
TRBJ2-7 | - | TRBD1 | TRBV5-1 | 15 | CASSLTGQATYEQYF | TGCGCCAGCAGCTTGACGGGACAGGCTACCTACGAGCAGTACTTC
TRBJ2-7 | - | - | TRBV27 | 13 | CASSSGTPYEQYF | TGTGCCAGCAGTTCCGGGACACCTTACGAGCAGTACTTC
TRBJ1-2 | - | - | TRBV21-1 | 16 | CASSKDRGGYNYGYTF | TGTGCCAGCAGCAAAGACCGTGGAGGATATAACTATGGCTACACCTTC
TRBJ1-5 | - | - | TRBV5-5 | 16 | CASSPYGAGINQPQHF | TGTGCCAGCAGCCCCTATGGGGCCGGAATCAATCAGCCCCAGCATTTT
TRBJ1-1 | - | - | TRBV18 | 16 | CASSWGGTGMNTEAFF | TGTGCCAGCTCTTGGGGAGGGACGGGGATGAACACTGAAGCTTTCTTT
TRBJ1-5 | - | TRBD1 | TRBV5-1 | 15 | CASSSSGQGHQPQHF | TGCGCCAGCAGCTCCTCGGGACAGGGCCACCAGCCCCAGCATTTT
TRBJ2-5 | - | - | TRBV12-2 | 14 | CASYGTGGAETQYF | TGTGCAAGTTACGGGACAGGGGGCGCGGAGACCCAGTACTTC
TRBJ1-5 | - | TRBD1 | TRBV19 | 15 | CASTLGQGFDQPQHF | TGTGCCAGTACTCTGGGACAGGGGTTTGATCAGCCCCAGCATTTT
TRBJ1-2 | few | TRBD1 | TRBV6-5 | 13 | CASSSDRGHGYTF | TGTGCCAGCAGCTCGGACAGGGGTCATGGCTACACCTTC